The following is a T cell receptor (beta chain) sequence with its context. A single base separates this from a much larger clone, so it may be a read error. Construction of the TCRbeta library involved unique molecular identifiers. TCRdb redid the calling of the PCR reads with MiXCR, one entry per CDR3 protein. The data hold about 610,000 distinct CDR3 sequences, with approximately 10% observed a single time. Germline V CDR1 and CDR2: SGHTA, FQGNSA. V was clipped by 4 bases and J by 2 bases; unmatched bases: 2. The CDR3 is made up of 13 amino acids. The data originate from a study of T-cell reconstitution after alpha-beta-depleted transplantation in children.

Here the sequenced sample was PBMCs from the stem cell graft donor, taken from the stem cell graft. This receptor was taken from a human donor who donated a stem cell graft to a child with acute myeloid leukemia. V gene TRBV7-2 combines with J gene TRBJ2-7; TRBD2 matches 7 bases. The DNA for the CDR3 is TGTGCCAGCAGCTACGGACTAGCCTACGAGCAGTACTTC. It translates to CASSYGLAYEQYF.